The sequence of this T cell receptor (beta chain) was determined in a study of T cell responses to AZD1222 COVID-19 vaccine. The assay was immunoSEQ multiplex PCR, and TCRdb's table has in-frame clones only and misses some. This table holds tens of thousands of clones, roughly nine tenths found once. Study results and limitations: Repertoire sampling occurred only after the peak T cell response.

In the case of this clone: Its antigen is not identified.

Pooling of second doses given at about 4 or about 12 weeks was done. CDR1 is LNHDA and CDR2 is SQIVND in the germline V gene (reference sequence). CDR3 size: 15 residues. With 3 bases removed from V and 8 bases from J, the gap between germline ends came to 16 bases. The sequence was obtained from an adult who received the AZD1222 COVID-19 vaccine. V gene TRBV19 combines with J gene TRBJ1-4; D gene uncertain. Sequencing was performed on peripheral blood, taken 28 days after the second AZD1222 dose. CDR3: CASSIGRRFGEKLFF. Here the CDR3 DNA reads TGTGCCAGTAGTATCGGGCGGCGCTTTGGAGAAAAACTGTTTTTT.